This T cell receptor beta chain was sequenced in a study of cytomegalovirus exposure and HLA in healthy donors. At the level of the study: Of approximately 400 genotyped donors, more than 75% clustered with self-reported Caucasian donors. General study findings and limits: Several of the most significant clusters appeared, in a later analysis, to be linked to common viral pathogens. Later work showed greater clonal expansion in HLA-associated TCR beta chains than in equally common others.

Comments on this clone: Antigen specificity is unknown.

PCR amplification relied on 60 Vbeta primers (plus 13 Jbeta primers). Only in-frame clones appear in the TCRdb table, and some are missing; sequencing was by immunoSEQ multiplex PCR. The sample lists 100,000 to 150,000 clones, about 8.6% seen once, with approximately 6% in the top ten. The sequence derives from a woman aged 40 to 55 in good health and CMV-seropositive. The sequenced sample consisted of PBMCs.

CDR3 sequence (DNA): TGTGCCAGCAGTTACTCGCAGGGCGAGCAGTACTTC. It encodes CASSYSQGEQYF. The rearrangement links TRBV6-6 to TRBJ2-7; the D gene is possibly TRBD1 (5 bases). This CDR3 is 12 amino acids long. Germline CDR1 MNHNY, CDR2 SVGAGI (reference sequence). Trimming cost V 0 bases and J 6 bases, with 6 bases left between them.